This TCR beta chain was recorded in a study of long-term antiretroviral therapy in people with HIV. The libraries were made with immunoSEQ v3.0 at survey level. Sequencing used immunoSEQ multiplex PCR; TCRdb keeps in-frame clones, though not all of them. The table records 20,000 to 30,000 clones, about 88% of them present only once. Germline values: CDR1 MNHEY, CDR2 SMNVEV (reference sequence). The length of the CDR3 is 13 residues. The germline V and J ends were trimmed by 9 bases and 4 bases, with 15 bases remaining between them. The material sequenced was unsorted PBMCs, taken 1.9 years after starting antiretroviral therapy. V is TRBV27 and J is TRBJ1-1; a possible D gene is TRBD1 (6 bases). This sequence was found in a woman aged 25 to 39 with HIV. The CDR3 DNA reads TGTGCCAGTCGAGACGGGGGCTTCACTGAAGCTTTCTTT. Protein: CASRDGGFTEAFF.